This TCR beta chain was identified during a study of blood T cell repertoires in COVID-19. Whole-study context: Material from acute and convalescent COVID-19 was sourced from the United States, Italy and Spain. The cDNA or gDNA used as material had been derived from T cells, B-cell-depleted T cells, or PBMCs.

As originally analysed: Amplification of reference gene primers was used by the study to estimate nucleated cell counts. Clones were read by immunoSEQ multiplex PCR, and TCRdb kept only the in-frame ones, dropping some. That table gives V, J and clone size, and the DNA gave D and trimming. The sample holds approximately 140,000 clones, 75% to 90% seen once. The CDR3 length is 16 residues. V gave up 5 bases and J gave up 3 bases; unmatched junction bases: 10. The germline gives CDR1 SGHDN, CDR2 FVKESK. The chain employs TRBV14 and TRBJ2-7; 10 bases agree with TRBD1. This sequence originates from a man between 65 and 85 years old with acute or convalescent COVID-19. Sequenced input: peripheral blood. CDR3 sequence: CASSSIPGQGSYEQYF. The DNA for the CDR3 is TGTGCCAGCAGCTCAATACCGGGACAGGGGAGCTACGAGCAGTACTTC.